A selection of T cell receptor beta chains follows, all from one sample in a study. TCRdb re-called the 5' RACE reads through MiXCR, storing one row per CDR3 protein. The data show 50,000 to 70,000 distinct CDR3 sequences, with about a fifth seen just once and around 3.2% held by the top ten. Sequenced material: tumor-infiltrating Tregs sorted from the breast tumor. These receptor sequences come from a female donor with breast cancer. Each CDR3 is given without its conserved first and last residue.

cdr3_aa v_call cdr3_length
ASSSEQGWETQY TRBV5-1 12
SATGLAGQQEQF TRBV20-1 12
ASKVQGQGVGF TRBV27 11
ASSYDPIERSEQY TRBV7-2 13
AWRGRDRGETQY TRBV30 12
ASSQVGGLSYNEQF TRBV3-1 14
ASSLTNTGELF TRBV11-2 11
ASSTSTGDNQPQH TRBV9 13
ASRAMGPADYEQY TRBV7-8 13
ASSRGVGSPLH TRBV28 11
ARSPQDRVKNQPQH TRBV5-3 14
ASSYGRLGVIG TRBV6-2/TRBV6-3 11
ASSNGPRNQPQH TRBV6-5 12
AWSLGQGNGYT TRBV30 11
ASSFGGSYNEQF TRBV7-2 12
ASSLDGLVGSTQY TRBV5-1 13
ASRERDSGELF TRBV5-1 11
ASSSTGGEDTQY TRBV7-9 12
SVSGAREGNGYT TRBV29-1 12
SVEVPGGVGYT TRBV29-1 11
ASSRQGQTDTQY TRBV5-1 12
ASSVGRYNSPLH TRBV9 12
ASSVTPSGNTIY TRBV2 12
SARRTSAQPQH TRBV20-1 11
ASTGTGLNGYT TRBV6-5 11
ASSLEDRGIRNEQF TRBV7-2 14
ASSLEQLGGPRSGANVLT TRBV28 18
SARERGLGEQY TRBV20-1 11
SARRPAGPYNEQF TRBV20-1 13
ASSQDRRRGHQPQH TRBV4-2 14
ASGQGMQETQY TRBV11-3 11
SADEETQY TRBV20-1 8
SVGKAATNGEQY TRBV29-1 12
ASRPGTLETQY TRBV6-5 11
ASKKHRQDPYEQY TRBV5-1 13
ASGSPWGAEKLF TRBV12-5 12
ASSLIAAGGPHNEQF TRBV7-3 15
SAKRTETSNQPQH TRBV20-1 13
ASSPNPRLGNTVY TRBV9 13
ASSWGGIGELF TRBV7-2 11
ASSTGAGGPWNTGELF TRBV6-5 16
ASSQQGSDEKLF TRBV5-1 12
ASSLGIRLAAQETQY TRBV7-4 15
ASSSYRGSGNTIY TRBV7-2 13
ASSGTSGRATGELF TRBV5-1 14
ASSLNRGGKQF TRBV14 11
ASSSGTENTEAF TRBV5-1 12
ASSTIRSSYEQY TRBV12-3/TRBV12-4 12
ASSLGTEQF TRBV7-3 9
ASSQGLAGAGELF TRBV4-1 13
SAPVTSGRPLYEQY TRBV20-1 14
ASNPAGGTDTQY TRBV2 12
ASSKTGGSNQPQH TRBV12-3/TRBV12-4 13